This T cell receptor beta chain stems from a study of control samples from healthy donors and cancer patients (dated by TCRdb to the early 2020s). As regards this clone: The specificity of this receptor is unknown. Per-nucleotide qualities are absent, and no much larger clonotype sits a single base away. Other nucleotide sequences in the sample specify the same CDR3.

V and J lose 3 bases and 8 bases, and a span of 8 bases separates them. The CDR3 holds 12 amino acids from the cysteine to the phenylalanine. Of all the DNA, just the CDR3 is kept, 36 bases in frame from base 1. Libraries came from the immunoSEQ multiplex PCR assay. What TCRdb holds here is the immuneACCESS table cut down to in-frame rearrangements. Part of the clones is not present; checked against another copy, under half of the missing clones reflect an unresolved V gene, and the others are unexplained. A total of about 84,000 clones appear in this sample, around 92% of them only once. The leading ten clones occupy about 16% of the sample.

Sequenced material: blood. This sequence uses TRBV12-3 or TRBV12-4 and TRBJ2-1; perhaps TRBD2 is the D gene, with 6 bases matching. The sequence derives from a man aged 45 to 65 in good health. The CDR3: CASSLGGDEQFF. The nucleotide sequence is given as TGTGCCAGCAGTTTGGGGGGAGATGAGCAGTTCTTC.